Sequencing of this T cell receptor beta chain was carried out in a study of shared clonotypes between healthy human individuals. Study in general: Those who served as donors were two women and three men between the ages of 18 and 49. CD4 naive and CD4 memory each took three plates per donor, while CD8 naive took two and CD8 memory one.

Findings and limits, study-wide: A few donors shared about 4.8% of their naive CD4 clonotypes.

In the case of this clone: Antigen specificity is unknown.

Assay: immunoSEQ multiplex PCR; the TCRdb copy retains only in-frame clones and omits some. The sample holds hundreds of thousands of clones; 85% to 95% are singletons and the top ten take approximately 0.12%. The CDR3 extends over 15 amino acids. The ends were cut back, 0 bases at V and 6 bases at J, with 15 bases in the middle. The germline CDR1 and CDR2 sequences are PRHDT and FYEKMQ (reference sequence). Naive CD8 cells, CD45RO-negative and positively selected for CCR7, excluded terminally differentiated effector memory CD45RA+ cells. This receptor was identified in a woman aged 25 to 45 in good health. The chain recombines TRBV13 with TRBJ2-7; no definite D call. The sequencing sample was made of naive CD8+ T cells sorted from blood. The CDR3 DNA is TGTGCCAGCAGCTTAGGTGTGGGGTACGAAAGCGAGCAGTACTTC. Translation gives CASSLGVGYESEQYF. The full variable domain, in which reference TRBV13 and TRBJ2-7 provide the parts outside the CDR3, is AAGVIQSPRHLIKEKRETATLKCYPIPRHDTVYWYQQGPGQDPQFLISFYEKMQSDKGSIPDRFSAQQFSDYHSELNMSSLELGDSALYFCASSLGVGYESEQYFGPGTRLTVT.